What follows describes a single TCR beta chain. Its antigen remains unidentified. Base qualities are not recorded, but no much larger clone differs from it by a single base. Whole blood was collected in K2EDTA tubes by collaborating institutions according to the institutions' own protocols. For TCRbeta analysis, collaborators shipped samples in one of three forms: frozen whole blood, isolated PBMCs, or DNA extracted from either of those sample types. The sample originates from a study of blood T cell repertoires in COVID-19 (TCRdb year 2020). Describing the broader study: Samples covering the acute and convalescent phases of COVID-19 were provided by collaborators in the United States, Italy and Spain. Deeply sampled blood TCRbeta repertoires from subjects exposed to, actively infected with, or recovered from COVID-19 were included in the dataset. A freely available public database, intended as a resource for researchers studying the immune response to SARS-CoV-2, is where the repertoires were released. HLA class I and class II types, where available, came from metadata supplied by the sample provider rather than from assay-based typing. Sample metadata almost always included a de-identified subject ID, COVID-19 status, age in years and sex. The material from the prospective study consisted of cDNA or gDNA derived from T cells, B-cell-depleted T cells, or PBMCs. The samples were drawn from two sources: the first 160 participants of the ongoing ImmuneRACE study, and over 1,000 subjects contributed by 6 global collaborators.

The study at large found these results: The amount of clinical and demographic metadata varied by source and participant and was provided uncurated.

The immunoSEQ Assay, a bias-controlled multiplex PCR, was used to amplify TCRbeta CDR3 regions from genomic DNA. The published analysis was carried out like this. The number of nucleated cells in each sample was estimated by amplification of reference gene primers within the assay. Sequence reads were collapsed and filtered to measure the absolute abundance of every unique TCRbeta CDR3 rearrangement. Productive Simpson clonality was computed per sample as the square root of Simpson's diversity index over productive rearrangements. The clones in this table, taken by TCRdb from immuneACCESS, are in-frame only. Not every clone is retained; where verified, under half of the shortfall comes from an unresolved V gene, and the cause of the rest is unknown. That table gives V, J and clone size, and the DNA gave D and trimming. Present in this sample are 55,000 to 85,000 clones, 86% of which were seen just once. The ten largest make up 12% of the sample.

The germline V gene (reference sequence) gives CDR1 as SEHNR and CDR2 as FQNEAQ. The CDR3 holds 14 amino acids from the cysteine to the phenylalanine. The kept DNA is CDR3 alone, 42 bases in frame from the first base. Trimming accounts for 6 bases at V and 6 bases at J, while the number of junction bases matched to no gene is 11. This TCR derives from a human donor in a cohort sampled during active COVID-19. Sequenced input: peripheral blood. The V gene is TRBV7-9 and the J gene is TRBJ2-7; 7 bases in between match TRBD2. CDR3 protein: CASRERRGISEQYF. The DNA is as follows: TGTGCCAGCAGGGAGCGGCGGGGGATCTCCGAGCAGTACTTC.